The 25 T cell receptor beta chains below were found in one sample sequenced in a study of vaccination effects on CD4 cells after COVID-19 (dated 2022 in TCRdb). Antigen specificity for these receptors is unknown. To identify antigen-specific CD4+ T cell clonotypes by their expansion, the ViraFEST assay first stimulated PBMC with viral peptide pools and then applied TCR sequencing. After about 9 days of culture, CD4+ T cells were isolated with the EasySep CD4+ T cell isolation kit. Participants received two doses of either the BNT162b2 or the mRNA-1273 mRNA SARS-CoV-2 vaccine. Receptor amplification or capture employed the immunoSEQ multiplex PCR assay. The clones in this table, taken by TCRdb from immuneACCESS, are in-frame only. Not every clone is retained; where verified, under half of the shortfall comes from an unresolved V gene, and the cause of the rest is unknown. Recorded for this sample are 25,000 to 30,000 clones; just under 75% of them occurred a single time. The ten largest clones add up to about 14% of the sample.

This material consisted of CD4+ T cells from PBMCs cultured with HCoV-229E spike peptides, taken after COVID-19 vaccination. The cell subset or site tag for this specimen amounts to: HCoV-229E spike overlapping peptide pool stimulation. These receptors all come from a human donor who received a COVID-19 vaccine.

V and J are TRBV2 and TRBJ1-1, with D possibly matching TRBD1 (5 bases). Germline-derived CDR1 and CDR2 are SNHLY and FYNNEI. The CDR3 has 14 amino acids. V lost 7 bases to trimming and J lost 1 base, with 13 bases between them. CDR3 in amino acids: CASNSRAGNTEAFF. The DNA of the CDR3 is TGTGCCAGCAACAGCAGGGCCGGGAACACTGAAGCTTTCTTT.

The V call is TRBV5-4, the J call TRBJ1-6; no clear D gene. The CDR3 runs 14 residues. Germline-derived CDR1 and CDR2 are SGHNT and YYREEE (reference sequence). Deletions cut 7 bases from V and 7 bases from J, with 15 bases between. CDR3 sequence: CASADLWENSPLHF. CDR3 coding DNA: TGTGCCAGCGCAGATTTGTGGGAGAATTCACCCCTCCACTTT.

V gene TRBV7-2 combines with J gene TRBJ1-1; perhaps TRBD1 as D (5 bases). Germline values: CDR1 SGHTA, CDR2 FQGNSA. V shed 7 bases and J shed 4 bases, with 13 bases lying between them. The CDR3 is 13 residues long. The CDR3 spells CASTLVGGTEAFF. The CDR3 coding sequence is TGTGCCAGCACCCTAGTGGGGGGCACTGAAGCTTTCTTT.

This sequence joins TRBV19 and TRBJ1-1, with 7 bases that match TRBD1. Germline V gene lookup returns CDR1 LNHDA and CDR2 SQIVND (reference sequence). Trimming cost V 1 base and J 4 bases; bases outside gene matches: 3. This CDR3 contains 14 residues. The CDR3 loop reads CASSIVGGGTEAFF. The CDR3 coding sequence is TGTGCCAGTAGTATAGTAGGGGGCGGCACTGAAGCTTTCTTT.

The chain has TRBV3-1 (or the pseudogene TRBV3-2) and TRBJ2-3; the match to TRBD2 covers 10 bases. Germline V gives CDR1 LGHDT, CDR2 YNNKEL (reference sequence). This CDR3 region has 14 residues. V was clipped by 3 bases and J by 4 bases; unmatched bases: 1. Here the CDR3 DNA reads TGTGCCAGCAGCCAGCTAGCGGGAGCAGATACGCAGTATTTT. Translating gives CASSQLAGADTQYF.

This clone has more than one count but fewer than ten. The chain has TRBV7-9 and TRBJ2-2; D gene unclear. There are 12 residues in the CDR3. Germline lookup yields CDR1 SEHNR and CDR2 FQNEAQ (reference sequence). With 5 bases removed from V and 7 bases from J, the gap between germline ends came to 8 bases. CDR3 protein: CASSPLGGELFF. As DNA, the CDR3 is TGTGCCAGCAGCCCTTTGGGCGGGGAGCTGTTTTTT. Supplemented by reference TRBV7-9 and TRBJ2-2, the full variable domain reads DTGVSQNPRHKITKRGQNVTFRCDPISEHNRLYWYRQTLGQGPEFLTYFQNEAQLEKSRLLSDRFSAERPKGSFSTLEIQRTEQGDSAMYLCASSPLGGELFFGEGSRLTVL.

The chain has TRBV5-1 and TRBJ1-1; D is ambiguous. The CDR3 spans 14 residues. V shed 0 bases and J shed 8 bases, with 14 bases lying between them. The germline gives CDR1 SGHRS, CDR2 YFSETQ. Here the CDR3 reads CASSLESSLGEAFF. The CDR3 DNA reads as TGCGCCAGCAGCTTGGAGTCGAGTTTAGGGGAAGCTTTCTTT. The complete variable domain, with remaining parts taken from reference TRBV5-1 and TRBJ1-1, reads KAGVTQTPRYLIKTRGQQVTLSCSPISGHRSVSWYQQTPGQGLQFLFEYFSETQRNKGNFPGRFSGRQFSNSRSEMNVSTLELGDSALYLCASSLESSLGEAFFGQGTRLTVV.

V and J are TRBV18 and TRBJ2-5; 8 bases are shared with TRBD1. The V and J ends lost 6 bases and 5 bases, in that order; junction bases with no gene match: 11. The CDR3 sequence is 15 residues long. Germline V gene data show CDR1 as KGHSH and CDR2 as LQKENI. CDR3 DNA: TGTGCCAGCTCGCTGCGACAGGGGCGCAAGGAGACCCAGTACTTC. Amino acid sequence: CASSLRQGRKETQYF.

The rearrangement joins TRBV10-1 to TRBJ2-6; no clear D. The CDR3 sequence is 14 residues long. The V gene's germline CDR1 is WNHNN and CDR2 SYGVQD (reference sequence). V lost 4 bases and J 0 bases, leaving 4 bases between the germline ends. The CDR3 DNA is TGCGCCAGCAGTGTTCTCTCTGGGGCCAACGTCCTGACTTTC. Protein sequence: CASSVLSGANVLTF.

The V call is TRBV7-9, the J call TRBJ1-6, with unresolved D. Germline V lookup: CDR1 SEHNR, CDR2 FQNEAQ (reference sequence). V was cut by 0 bases and J by 0 bases, with 9 bases left in between. CDR3 size: 17 residues. The chain's CDR3 is CASSLAQAFSYNSPLHF. The DNA for the CDR3 is TGTGCCAGCAGCTTAGCGCAGGCGTTCTCCTATAATTCACCCCTCCACTTT.

This clone has only a few counts. The genes are TRBV3-1 (or the pseudogene TRBV3-2) and TRBJ2-3; TRBD2 matches 12 bases. V shed 4 bases, J shed 0 bases, and the junction held 5 bases outside the gene matches. The CDR3 loop spans 17 amino acids. Germline lookup yields CDR1 LGHDT and CDR2 YNNKEL (reference sequence). The CDR3 reads CASSPPLAGGSTDTQYF. CDR3 DNA sequence: TGTGCCAGCAGCCCTCCCCTAGCGGGGGGGAGCACAGATACGCAGTATTTT.

The chain carries TRBV19 and TRBJ1-3; D possibly corresponds to TRBD1 (6 bases). The CDR3 runs to 15 residues. V was clipped by 6 bases and J by 2 bases, with 14 bases between them. Germline-derived CDR1 and CDR2 are LNHDA and SQIVND (reference sequence). CDR3 loop: CASSPRGGPGNTIYF. In nucleotides, the CDR3 is TGTGCCAGTAGCCCTCGGGGGGGCCCTGGAAACACCATATATTTT.

This chain uses TRBV7-9 with TRBJ1-4; 8 bases agree with TRBD1. There are 15 residues in the CDR3. Germline CDR1 is SEHNR and CDR2 is FQNEAQ (reference sequence). V shed 2 bases, J shed 8 bases, and the junction held 7 bases outside the gene matches. CDR3 loop: CASSLRTGQGEKLFF. As DNA, the CDR3 is TGTGCCAGCAGCTTAAGGACAGGGCAGGGAGAAAAACTGTTTTTT.

This chain uses TRBV2 with TRBJ2-3, with 7 bases identical to TRBD2. The CDR3 has 16 residues. Germline V gives CDR1 SNHLY, CDR2 FYNNEI. The J segment lost 5 bases and the V segment lost 4 bases, leaving 12 bases of the junction unmatched. CDR3 DNA sequence: TGTGCCAGCAGTGTTATGGCGGGGGTTGGGAGAGATACGCAGTATTTT. Protein: CASSVMAGVGRDTQYF.

This clone has more than one count but fewer than ten. V gene TRBV5-1 combines with J gene TRBJ2-1; the D gene is possibly TRBD2 (6 bases). The V gene's germline CDR1 is SGHRS and CDR2 YFSETQ. V lost 0 bases and J 0 bases, leaving 7 bases between the germline ends. The CDR3 is 15 residues long. CDR3 DNA: TGCGCCAGCAGCTTGGCCGGGAGCTCCTACAATGAGCAGTTCTTC. Translation: CASSLAGSSYNEQFF.

This chain joins TRBV29-1 and TRBJ1-1; the D gene is possibly TRBD1 (6 bases). CDR1 and CDR2 from the germline V gene are SQVTM and ANQGSEA. CDR3 length: 11 amino acids. V gave up 7 bases and J gave up 7 bases, with 13 bases separating them. CDR3 protein: CSGVDSSEAFF. CDR3 DNA: TGCAGCGGCGTGGACAGCAGTGAAGCTTTCTTT.

This clone was detected only a few times. The chain carries TRBV4-1 and TRBJ1-6; weak D call: TRBD1 (6 bases). Per germline, CDR1 MGHRA and CDR2 YSYEKL. The CDR3 is 17 residues long. V was cut by 2 bases and J by 5 bases, with 16 bases left in between. CDR3 in DNA: TGCGCCAGCAGCCAACCGGGGGCCTCGGGGGATAATTCACCCCTCCACTTT. Residues: CASSQPGASGDNSPLHF.

The chain recombines TRBV3-1 (or the pseudogene TRBV3-2) with TRBJ1-1; D gene ambiguous. CDR3 length: 14 amino acids. The germline gives CDR1 LGHDT, CDR2 YNNKEL (reference sequence). Trimming cost V 4 bases and J 2 bases, with 11 bases left between them. CDR3 in amino acids: CASSPRVINTEAFF. DNA for the CDR3: TGTGCCAGCAGCCCCCGGGTGATTAACACTGAAGCTTTCTTT.

V usage is TRBV4-2 and J usage is TRBJ2-1; the match to TRBD2 covers 8 bases. Germline loops: CDR1 LGHNA, CDR2 YNFKEQ. Trimming removed 1 base from V and 8 bases from J; junction bases left unmatched: 10. The CDR3 runs to 16 residues. The CDR3 region has the DNA TGTGCCAGCAGCCAAGGCGGCGCTAGCGGGTATCATGAGCAGTTCTTC. Translated: CASSQGGASGYHEQFF.

This clone was counted once. The chain has TRBV5-6 and TRBJ2-7; TRBD2 aligns across 7 bases. J was trimmed by 2 bases and V by 4 bases; bases with no gene match: 6. The CDR3 consists of 14 residues. Per the germline V gene, CDR1 is SGHDT and CDR2 is YYEEEE. This chain's CDR3 is CASSPGRAPYEQYF. CDR3 nucleotide sequence: TGTGCCAGCAGCCCTGGGAGGGCCCCCTACGAGCAGTACTTC.

The genes are TRBV10-3 and TRBJ2-5; possibly TRBD2 for D (6 bases). Germline loops: CDR1 ENHRY, CDR2 SYGVKD. The CDR3 runs 12 residues. V was pared by 8 bases and J by 5 bases, with 12 bases between. The CDR3 bases are TGTGCCATCGGGGGGACTGGGGAGACCCAGTACTTC. Its translation: CAIGGTGETQYF.

V gene TRBV7-8 combines with J gene TRBJ1-5; TRBD1 is a possible D gene (6 bases). V lost 1 base and J 10 bases, leaving 17 bases between the germline ends. The CDR3 is 15 residues long. Germline V lookup: CDR1 SGHVS, CDR2 FQNEAQ. CDR3 sequence (DNA): TGTGCCAGCAGCTTAGGGGGGGGGCTCCTTATTCCCCAGCATTTT. This codes for CASSLGGGLLIPQHF.

The V gene is TRBV21-1, the J gene TRBJ1-3; the table's D call of TRBD1 was not tested on the DNA. TRBV21-1 is a documented pseudogene. The CDR3 length is 15 residues. CDR3 region: CASSKPAGAGNTIYF. DNA for the CDR3: TGTGCCAGCAGCAAACCCGCAGGTGCTGGAAACACCATATATTTT.

The chain couples TRBV9 to TRBJ2-2, with TRBD2 matching 7 bases. From germline, CDR1 is SGDLS and CDR2 YYNGEE. The CDR3 covers 17 residues. The trim removed 0 bases at V and 4 bases at J, leaving 9 bases unmatched. The CDR3: CASSVGLLGGSTGELFF. CDR3 bases: TGTGCCAGCAGCGTAGGTCTACTGGGCGGGAGCACCGGGGAGCTGTTTTTT.

This clone showed up just once. The chain has TRBV5-1 and TRBJ2-3; D remains unclear. CDR3 length: 13 residues. Deletions cut 3 bases from V and 5 bases from J, with 10 bases between. CDR1 SGHRS and CDR2 YFSETQ come from the germline V gene. The CDR3 loop is CASSYVLGDTQYF. In nucleotides, the CDR3 is TGCGCCAGCAGCTACGTCCTAGGAGATACGCAGTATTTT.